One sample yielded the 23 T cell receptor beta chains listed below, sequenced in a study of T cells after yellow fever vaccination (dated by TCRdb to the late 2010s). Libraries were prepared through 5' RACE. Reads for this sample came from an Illumina NovaSeq 6000. TCRdb's own reprocessing of the public reads used fastp at Q25 and MiXCR and kept productive beta chains. Every CDR3 protein is listed once, alongside the most common genes and DNA of its rows. In all, the sample holds tens of thousands of distinct CDR3 sequences, and approximately 6% of those were seen once. In total, the top ten clones hold around 30% of the sample. The treatment or condition label, as the study defines it: live attenuated yellow fever vaccine strain. Specimen: PBMCs, either bulk or a sorted T-cell subset (CD4+, CD8+, memory, or dextramer-sorted; not recorded which), collected on the day of the yellow fever booster vaccination. These TCRs come from a man aged 18 to 30 who received the YFV17D yellow fever vaccine.

This clonotype showed up many times. The chain links TRBV9 to TRBJ2-5; D tentatively fits TRBD1 or TRBD2 (5 bases each). Between the trimmed V and J ends, which lost 3 bases and 4 bases, there was a span of 10 bases. The germline V gene has CDR1 SGDLS and CDR2 YYNGEE. The CDR3 is made up of 13 amino acids. Written as DNA, the CDR3 is TGTGCCAGCAGCGAGGGGACGCCAGAGACCCAGTACTTC. Encoded protein: CASSEGTPETQYF.

In this sample, this clonotype turned up many times. J is TRBJ1-2 and V is TRBV18; D perhaps matches TRBD1 (5 bases). Trimming took off 5 bases at V and 5 bases at J, with 12 bases between the two ends. Germline-derived CDR1 and CDR2 are KGHSH and LQKENI. The CDR3 has 13 residues. CDR3 nucleotide sequence: TGTGCCAGCTCAGCCGACAGCGATTATGGCTACACCTTC. As protein: CASSADSDYGYTF.

A few counts support this clonotype. The chain joins TRBV5-6 to TRBJ1-4; D possibly corresponds to TRBD1 (5 bases). CDR3 length equals 14 residues. Germline CDR1 and CDR2: SGHDT and YYEEEE. V was trimmed by 6 bases and J by 10 bases, leaving 19 bases between them. CDR3 in DNA: TGTGCCAGCACCCCTCCGGGACGTGGTGGAAAACTGTTTTTT. Its protein is CASTPPGRGGKLFF. The whole variable domain, filled in from reference TRBV5-6 and TRBJ1-4, reads DAGVTQSPTHLIKTRGQQVTLRCSPKSGHDTVSWYQQALGQGPQFIFQYYEEEERQRGNFPDRFSGHQFPNYSSELNVNALLLGDSALYLCASTPPGRGGKLFFGSGTQLSVL.

This clonotype was found a few times. The chain employs TRBV27 and TRBJ2-1; 16 bases agree with TRBD2. The germline V gene encodes CDR1 MNHEY and CDR2 SMNVEV (reference sequence). V lost 1 base and J lost 6; bases outside the gene matches: 9. This CDR3 is 19 amino acids long. The CDR3 nucleotides are TGTGCCAGCAGTTTATGGCCGGGACTAGCGGGGGGGCTTGGCAATGAGCAGTTCTTC. It encodes CASSLWPGLAGGLGNEQFF.

Ten or more counts support this clonotype. The chain joins TRBV4-3 to TRBJ2-1; maybe TRBD1 (5 bases). The CDR3 is made up of 15 amino acids. The germline gives CDR1 LGHNA, CDR2 YSLEER. Trimming cost V 0 bases and J 10 bases, with 16 bases left between them. The CDR3 DNA is TGCGCCAGCAGCCAAGATTGGGCAGGGCCATTGGAGCAGTTCTTC. Translation gives CASSQDWAGPLEQFF.

This clonotype was detected ten times or more. The chain couples TRBV27 to TRBJ2-5, with 11 bases lining up with TRBD2. In germline, CDR1 is MNHEY, CDR2 SMNVEV (reference sequence). After removal of 6 bases from V and 5 bases from J, the junction contained 14 bases not matched to a gene. CDR3 length: 17 amino acids. This chain's CDR3 is CASSHLVLAGGFETQYF. The CDR3 DNA follows: TGTGCCAGCAGCCACCTCGTTCTAGCGGGGGGCTTTGAGACCCAGTACTTC.

In this sample, this clonotype turned up a few times. The gene calls are TRBV11-2 and TRBJ1-2; D not resolved. V was shortened by 7 bases and J by 2 bases, with 8 bases between the two germline ends. The CDR3 has 12 amino acids. CDR1 and CDR2 from the germline V gene are SGHAT and FQNNGV. CDR3 protein: CASTAENYGYTF. CDR3 sequence (DNA): TGTGCCAGCACAGCTGAGAACTATGGCTACACCTTC.

The chain employs TRBV7-6 and TRBJ1-1, with D possibly being TRBD1 (6 bases). Per germline, CDR1 SGHVS and CDR2 FNYEAQ. Trimming cost V 3 bases and J 1 base, with 9 bases left between them. The length of the CDR3 is 14 residues. CDR3 coding DNA: TGTGCCAGCAGCTTTCCCAGGGGGAACACTGAAGCTTTCTTT. It codes for CASSFPRGNTEAFF.

The J gene is TRBJ1-3, the V gene TRBV5-4, with 7 bases lining up with TRBD1. This CDR3 has 16 amino acids. V lost 4 bases, J lost 2 bases, and 9 bases stayed unmatched. Looked up from germline, CDR1 is SGHNT and CDR2 is YYREEE (reference sequence). In DNA, the CDR3 is TGTGCCAGCAGCAAGGACAGGTCTCGTACTGGAAACACCATATATTTT. Amino acids: CASSKDRSRTGNTIYF. The entire variable domain, with the rest obtained from reference TRBV5-4 and TRBJ1-3, is as follows: ETGVTQSPTHLIKTRGQQVTLRCSSQSGHNTVSWYQQALGQGPQFIFQYYREEENGRGNFPPRFSGLQFPNYSSELNVNALELDDSALYLCASSKDRSRTGNTIYFGEGSWLTVV.

This clonotype was picked up a small number of times. The chain links TRBV19 to TRBJ1-3; the match to TRBD1 covers 10 bases. With 9 bases clipped from V and 3 bases from J, the junction kept 14 bases outside the gene matches. The V gene's germline CDR1 is LNHDA and CDR2 SQIVND (reference sequence). CDR3 length: 17 amino acids. The CDR3 DNA follows: TGTGCCAGCAGACAGGGGGCTGAAGAGAGTAATGGAAACACCATATATTTT. Translation: CASRQGAEESNGNTIYF.

In this sample, this clonotype turned up many times. The rearrangement uses TRBV5-1 and TRBJ2-1, with D tentatively TRBD1 (6 bases). The germline CDR1 and CDR2 sequences are SGHRS and YFSETQ. V lost 5 bases and J lost 5, with 14 bases in between. This CDR3 has 14 residues. CDR3 bases: TGCGCCAGCAGAGTCACAGGGACAAACAATGAGCAGTTCTTC. This gives the protein CASRVTGTNNEQFF.

This chain connects TRBV20-1 to TRBJ1-2; 12 positions match TRBD1. J was trimmed by 4 bases and V by 1 base; bases with no gene match: 1. The CDR3 is 14 residues long. In germline, CDR1 is DFQATT, CDR2 SNEGSKA (reference sequence). Here the CDR3 reads CSARGGQGAYGYTF. Here the CDR3 DNA reads TGCAGTGCTAGAGGGGGACAGGGGGCCTATGGCTACACCTTC.

At least ten counts were recorded for this clonotype. V usage is TRBV29-1 and J usage is TRBJ1-1; no clear D. The V gene lost 3 bases and the J gene lost 7 bases, with 6 bases spanning the gap. This CDR3 contains 10 residues. Germline-derived CDR1 and CDR2 are SQVTM and ANQGSEA. The CDR3 loop reads CSVEAGEAFF. Here the CDR3 DNA reads TGCAGCGTTGAGGCGGGTGAAGCTTTCTTT.

There are many counts of this clonotype. The rearrangement uses TRBV29-1 and TRBJ2-4; unclear D gene. CDR3 size: 15 residues. Germline V gene sequence: CDR1 SQVTM, CDR2 ANQGSEA. V lost 1 base and J 9 bases, leaving 19 bases between the germline ends. CDR3 bases: TGCAGCGTTGAAGTCGCAGATCCCGCGAGAGGCATTCAGTACTTC. Translated, it gives CSVEVADPARGIQYF.

The chain employs TRBV7-8 and TRBJ2-7; 9 nucleotides align to TRBD2. The germline V gene encodes CDR1 SGHVS and CDR2 FQNEAQ. The junction had 6 bases not matched to a gene; V was cut back by 5 bases and J by 1 base. The CDR3 has 15 amino acids. The CDR3 region has the DNA TGTGCCAGCAGCCATAGAGCGGGGGGTTCCTACGAGCAGTACTTC. Its translation is CASSHRAGGSYEQYF.

This clonotype occurred many times. The rearrangement uses TRBV10-1 and TRBJ2-3; a possible D gene is TRBD2 (6 bases). CDR3 length: 14 amino acids. CDR1 and CDR2 from the germline V gene are WNHNN and SYGVQD (reference sequence). V was clipped by 8 bases and J by 2 bases, with 14 bases between them. The CDR3 sequence is CASGGGRDTDTQYF. The CDR3 DNA sequence: TGCGCCAGCGGGGGAGGTCGGGACACAGATACGCAGTATTTT.

The genes are TRBV15 and TRBJ2-5; D is perhaps TRBD1 (6 bases). V was pared by 6 bases and J by 0 bases, with 11 bases between. The germline V gene has CDR1 LNHNV and CDR2 YYDKDF (reference sequence). The CDR3 has 14 amino acids. The DNA of the CDR3 is TGTGCCACCAGACCAGGGGCCAACCAAGAGACCCAGTACTTC. It specifies CATRPGANQETQYF. Complete variable domain (other parts from reference TRBV15 and TRBJ2-5): DAMVIQNPRYQVTQFGKPVTLSCSQTLNHNVMYWYQQKSSQAPKLLFHYYDKDFNNEADTPDNFQSRRPNTSFCFLDIRSPGLGDTAMYLCATRPGANQETQYFGPGTRLLVL.

This clonotype was observed many times. The chain carries TRBV18 and TRBJ2-7, with TRBD2 matching over 8 bases. CDR1 KGHSH and CDR2 LQKENI come from the germline V gene. This CDR3 has 15 residues. Trimming took 2 bases from V and 7 from J; bases not matched to a gene: 10. The CDR3 DNA follows: TGTGCCAGCTCACCAGAGAGGACTAGCTCCAATGAGCAGTACTTC. This gives the protein CASSPERTSSNEQYF.

This chain uses TRBV15 with TRBJ1-5; D is uncertain. This CDR3 spans 15 amino acids. Between the trimmed V and J ends, which lost 1 base and 0 bases, there was a span of 7 bases. Germline V gene data show CDR1 as LNHNV and CDR2 as YYDKDF (reference sequence). In DNA, the CDR3 is TGTGCCACCAGCAGAGCACGGTATAGCAATCAGCCCCAGCATTTT. Amino acid sequence: CATSRARYSNQPQHF.

This clonotype has ten or more counts. As DNA, the CDR3 is TGCGCCAGCAGCCGCCTGAGGGGGGGAACCTACGAGCAGTACTTC. As protein: CASSRLRGGTYEQYF. The chain employs TRBV5-1 and TRBJ2-7; D perhaps matches TRBD2 (7 bases). The germline V gene has CDR1 SGHRS and CDR2 YFSETQ. The CDR3 consists of 15 residues. The V end lost 4 bases, the J end lost 2 bases, and 16 bases lay between the germline ends.

In its sample, this clonotype was seen many times. The chain has TRBV7-2 and TRBJ1-1; 8 bases align to TRBD1. The CDR3 totals 15 residues. Germline V gene sequence: CDR1 SGHTA, CDR2 FQGNSA. Trimming removed 4 bases from V and 2 bases from J; junction bases left unmatched: 6. CDR3 coding DNA: TGTGCCAGCAGCTCAAGGACAGGGTCTAACACTGAAGCTTTCTTT. Protein product: CASSSRTGSNTEAFF. Combining the CDR3 with reference TRBV7-2 and TRBJ1-1 gives the whole variable domain GAGVSQSPSNKVTEKGKDVELRCDPISGHTALYWYRQSLGQGLEFLIYFQGNSAPDKSGLPSDRFSAERTGGSVSTLTIQRTQQEDSAVYLCASSSRTGSNTEAFFGQGTRLTVV.

This clonotype appeared many times. This chain connects TRBV29-1 to TRBJ2-6; tentative D call: TRBD1 (6 bases). The ends were cut back, 2 bases at V and 0 bases at J, with 14 bases in the middle. The length of the CDR3 is 17 residues. Germline V CDR1 and CDR2: SQVTM, ANQGSEA. CDR3 loop: CSVESGHPRSGANVLTF. CDR3 sequence (DNA): TGCAGCGTTGAATCGGGACACCCACGCTCTGGGGCCAACGTCCTGACTTTC.

This clonotype came up many times. The chain uses TRBV6-5 and TRBJ2-3; TRBD2 aligns across 8 bases. V lost 7 bases and J lost 7; bases outside the gene matches: 13. The CDR3 length is 15 residues. Germline V gene data show CDR1 as MNHEY and CDR2 as SVGAGI. Here the CDR3 DNA reads TGTGCCAGCAACACACGGGAGGGTAGGGCCTATACGCAGTATTTT. This encodes CASNTREGRAYTQYF.